The T cell receptor (beta chain) under discussion was sequenced for a study of beta chain features in type 1 diabetes. Study-level information: Healthy donors and patients showed comparable age, gender and cell yields. In all, around 110,000,000 sorted cells from all samples were analyzed.

Every bit of the isolated RNA underwent reverse transcription, so sequencing read expressed TCRB transcripts. The protocol was immunoSEQ multiplex PCR, while the TCRdb copy is restricted to in-frame clones and leaves out a portion. This repertoire shows about 130,000 clones, 7% to 10% found once; its top ten account for 0.75%. Turning to this clone: Its cognate antigen is unknown. The germline gene is not matched at one end of the junction; a read error may be the cause.

Germline lookup yields CDR1 SGHAT and CDR2 FQDESV (reference sequence). This CDR3 is built from 13 residues. Overall study results and limits: Shorter TCRB CDR3s, moderately but significantly so, marked every one of the four CD4+ subsets in Type 1 diabetes patients. VDJ junctions in type 1 diabetes patients carried more deletions and fewer insertions.

This receptor was identified in a man between 25 and 39 years old with type 1 diabetes. The sequenced material came from central memory CD4+ T cells from blood. This chain connects TRBV11-1 to TRBJ2-7, with TRBD2 matching over 9 bases. The CDR3 region is CASSLAGEDEQYF. The CDR3 nucleotides are TGTGCCAGCAGTTTAGCGGGGGAGGACGAGCAGTACTTC.